This TCR beta chain originates from a study of naive and memory T cell subsets. This clonotype turned up a few times. Both TRBC1 and TRBC2 were covered by a beta constant-region primer of two equimolar oligonucleotides. TCRdb used MiXCR to reprocess the UMI-ligation and nested PCR reads, holding one entry per CDR3 protein. The sample shows 140,000 to 150,000 distinct CDR3 sequences, 15% to 20% of them seen only once. V shed 6 bases and J 0 bases; nucleotides not matched to a gene: 4. Per germline, CDR1 SGHAT and CDR2 FQNNGV. The CDR3 contains 15 residues. This receptor was taken from a human donor in good health. The rearrangement links TRBV11-2 to TRBJ2-1; TRBD2 matches at 8 bases. The sequencing input was naive CD4+ T cells from blood. CDR3 bases: TGTGCCAGCAGGAACAGCGGGGGCTCCTACAATGAGCAGTTCTTC. This codes for CASRNSGGSYNEQFF.